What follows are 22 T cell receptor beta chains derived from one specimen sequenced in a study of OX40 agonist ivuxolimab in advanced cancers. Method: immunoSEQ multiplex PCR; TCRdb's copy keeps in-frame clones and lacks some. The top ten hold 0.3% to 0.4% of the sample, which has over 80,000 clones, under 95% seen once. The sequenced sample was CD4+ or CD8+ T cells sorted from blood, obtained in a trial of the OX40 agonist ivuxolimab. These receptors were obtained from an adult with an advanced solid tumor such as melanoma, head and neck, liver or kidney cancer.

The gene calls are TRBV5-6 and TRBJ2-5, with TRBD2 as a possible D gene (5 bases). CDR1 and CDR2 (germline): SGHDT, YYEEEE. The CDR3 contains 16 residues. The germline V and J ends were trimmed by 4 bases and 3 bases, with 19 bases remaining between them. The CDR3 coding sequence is TGTGCCAGCAGCGCAACATGGCTGAGGGTTGAAGAGACCCAGTACTTC. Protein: CASSATWLRVEETQYF.

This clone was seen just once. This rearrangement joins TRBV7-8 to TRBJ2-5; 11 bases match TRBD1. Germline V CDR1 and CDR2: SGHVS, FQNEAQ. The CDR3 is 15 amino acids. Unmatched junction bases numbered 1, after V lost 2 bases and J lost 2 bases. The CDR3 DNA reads TGTGCCAGCAGCTTAAGGGACAGGGGGCAAGAGACCCAGTACTTC. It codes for CASSLRDRGQETQYF.

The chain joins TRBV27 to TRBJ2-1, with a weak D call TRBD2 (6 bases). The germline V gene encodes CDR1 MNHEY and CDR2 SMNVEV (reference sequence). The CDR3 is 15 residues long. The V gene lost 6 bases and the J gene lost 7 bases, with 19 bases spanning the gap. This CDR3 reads CASSPRDLLGNEQFF. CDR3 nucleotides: TGTGCCAGCAGCCCCCGGGACTTACTGGGGAATGAGCAGTTCTTC.

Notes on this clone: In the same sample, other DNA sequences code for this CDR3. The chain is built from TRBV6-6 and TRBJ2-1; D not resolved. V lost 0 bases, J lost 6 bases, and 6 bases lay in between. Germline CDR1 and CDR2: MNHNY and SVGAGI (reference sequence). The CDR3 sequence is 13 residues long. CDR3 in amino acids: CASSYSHRNEQFF. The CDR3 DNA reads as TGTGCCAGCAGTTACTCCCACCGCAATGAGCAGTTCTTC.

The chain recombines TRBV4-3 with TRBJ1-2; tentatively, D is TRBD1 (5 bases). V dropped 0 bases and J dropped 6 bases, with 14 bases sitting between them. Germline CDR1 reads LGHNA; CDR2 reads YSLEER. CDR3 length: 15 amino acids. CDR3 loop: CASSQDHRGVDGYTF. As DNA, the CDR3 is TGCGCCAGCAGCCAAGATCACCGGGGGGTTGATGGCTACACCTTC.

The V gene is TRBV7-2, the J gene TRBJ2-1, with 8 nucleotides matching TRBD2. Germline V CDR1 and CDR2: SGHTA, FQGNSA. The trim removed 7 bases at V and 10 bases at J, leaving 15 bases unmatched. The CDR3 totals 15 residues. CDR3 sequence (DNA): TGTGCCAGCAACGGGGTTAGCGGGGCCCGCTGGGAGCAGTTCTTC. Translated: CASNGVSGARWEQFF.

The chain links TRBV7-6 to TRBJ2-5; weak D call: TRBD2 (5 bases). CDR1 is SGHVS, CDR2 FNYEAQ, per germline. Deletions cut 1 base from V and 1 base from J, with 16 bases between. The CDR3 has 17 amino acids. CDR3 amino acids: CASSLDSVASLQETQYF. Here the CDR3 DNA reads TGTGCCAGCAGCTTAGACAGCGTAGCGAGCCTCCAAGAGACCCAGTACTTC.

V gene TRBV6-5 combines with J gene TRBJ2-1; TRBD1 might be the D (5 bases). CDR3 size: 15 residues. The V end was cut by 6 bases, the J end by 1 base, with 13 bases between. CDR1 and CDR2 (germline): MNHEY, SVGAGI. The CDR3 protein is CASSPRQSSYNEQFF. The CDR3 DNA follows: TGTGCCAGCAGCCCACGACAGAGTTCCTACAATGAGCAGTTCTTC.

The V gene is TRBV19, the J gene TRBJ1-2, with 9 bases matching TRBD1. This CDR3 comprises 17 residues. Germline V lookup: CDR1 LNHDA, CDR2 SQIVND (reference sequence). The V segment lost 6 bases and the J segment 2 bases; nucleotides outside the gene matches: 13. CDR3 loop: CASSLGQGPVTNYGYTF. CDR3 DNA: TGTGCCAGTAGCCTCGGACAGGGGCCGGTAACCAACTATGGCTACACCTTC.

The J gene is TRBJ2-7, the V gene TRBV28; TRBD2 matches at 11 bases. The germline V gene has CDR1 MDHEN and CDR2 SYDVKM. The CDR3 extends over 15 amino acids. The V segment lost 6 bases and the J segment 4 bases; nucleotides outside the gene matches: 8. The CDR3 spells CASSPPGLAVYEQYF. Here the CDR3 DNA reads TGTGCCAGCAGCCCTCCGGGACTAGCGGTATACGAGCAGTACTTC.

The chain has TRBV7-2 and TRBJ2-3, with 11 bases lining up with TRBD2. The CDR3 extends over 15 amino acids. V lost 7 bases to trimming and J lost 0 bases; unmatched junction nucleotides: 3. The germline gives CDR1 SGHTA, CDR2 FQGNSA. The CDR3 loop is CASTLAGGSTDTQYF. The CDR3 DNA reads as TGTGCCAGCACGTTAGCGGGAGGGAGCACAGATACGCAGTATTTT.

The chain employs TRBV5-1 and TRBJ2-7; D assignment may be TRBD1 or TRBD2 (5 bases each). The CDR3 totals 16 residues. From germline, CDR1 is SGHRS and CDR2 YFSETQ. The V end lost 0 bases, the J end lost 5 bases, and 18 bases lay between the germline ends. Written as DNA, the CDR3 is TGCGCCAGCAGCTTGGTGGGGATGGGGGTCCTGGACGAGCAGTACTTC. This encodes CASSLVGMGVLDEQYF.

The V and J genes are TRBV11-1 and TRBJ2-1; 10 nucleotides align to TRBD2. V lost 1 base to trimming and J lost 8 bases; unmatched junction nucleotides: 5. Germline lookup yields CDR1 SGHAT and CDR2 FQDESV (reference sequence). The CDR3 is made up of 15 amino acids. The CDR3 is CASSLGLAGLDEQFF. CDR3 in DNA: TGTGCCAGCAGCTTAGGACTAGCGGGTCTTGATGAGCAGTTCTTC.

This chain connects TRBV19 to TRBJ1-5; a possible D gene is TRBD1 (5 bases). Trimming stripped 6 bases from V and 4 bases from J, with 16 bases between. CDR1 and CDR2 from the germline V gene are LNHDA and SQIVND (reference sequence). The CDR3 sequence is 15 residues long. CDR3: CASRMRGGDNQPQHF. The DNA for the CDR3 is TGTGCCAGTAGGATGCGGGGAGGGGATAATCAGCCCCAGCATTTT.

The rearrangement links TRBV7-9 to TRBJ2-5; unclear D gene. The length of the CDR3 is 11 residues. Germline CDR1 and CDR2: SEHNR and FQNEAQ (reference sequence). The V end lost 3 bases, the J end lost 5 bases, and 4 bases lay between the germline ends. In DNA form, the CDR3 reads TGTGCCAGCAGCTTCATGGAGACCCAGTACTTC. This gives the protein CASSFMETQYF.

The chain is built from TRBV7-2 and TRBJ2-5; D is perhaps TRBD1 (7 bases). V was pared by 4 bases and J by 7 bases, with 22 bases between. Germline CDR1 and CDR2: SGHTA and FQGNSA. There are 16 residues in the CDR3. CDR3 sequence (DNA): TGTGCCAGCAGCTCGTCCGGAGGGGGCGGTGGAGGGACCCAGTACTTC. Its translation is CASSSSGGGGGGTQYF.

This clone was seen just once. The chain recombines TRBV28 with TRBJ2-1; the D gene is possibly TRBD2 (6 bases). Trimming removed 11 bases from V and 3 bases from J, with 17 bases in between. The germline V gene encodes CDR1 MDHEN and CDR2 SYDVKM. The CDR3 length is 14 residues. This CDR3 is CAHKGGGSYNEQFF. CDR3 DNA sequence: TGTGCCCACAAGGGCGGAGGGAGCTACAATGAGCAGTTCTTC.

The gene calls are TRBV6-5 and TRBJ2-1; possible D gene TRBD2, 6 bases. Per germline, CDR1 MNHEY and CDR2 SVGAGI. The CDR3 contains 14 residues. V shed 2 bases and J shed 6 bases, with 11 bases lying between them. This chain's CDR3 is CASSYGAGLNEQFF. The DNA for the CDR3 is TGTGCCAGCAGTTACGGCGCGGGACTCAATGAGCAGTTCTTC.

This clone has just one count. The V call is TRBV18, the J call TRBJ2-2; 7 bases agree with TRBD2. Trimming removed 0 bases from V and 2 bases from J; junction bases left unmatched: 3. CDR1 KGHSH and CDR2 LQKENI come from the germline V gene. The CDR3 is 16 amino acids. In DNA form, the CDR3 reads TGTGCCAGCTCACCACCGGGACTATATAACACCGGGGAGCTGTTTTTT. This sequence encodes CASSPPGLYNTGELFF.

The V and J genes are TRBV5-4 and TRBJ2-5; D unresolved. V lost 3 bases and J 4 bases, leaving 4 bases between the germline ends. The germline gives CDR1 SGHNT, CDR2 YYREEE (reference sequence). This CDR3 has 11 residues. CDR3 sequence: CASSSGETQYF. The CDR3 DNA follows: TGTGCCAGCAGCTCAGGAGAGACCCAGTACTTC.

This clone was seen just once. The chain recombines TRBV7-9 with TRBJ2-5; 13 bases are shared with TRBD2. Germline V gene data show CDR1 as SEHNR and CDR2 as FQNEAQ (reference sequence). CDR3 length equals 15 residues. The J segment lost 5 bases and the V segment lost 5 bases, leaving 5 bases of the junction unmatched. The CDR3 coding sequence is TGTGCCAGCAGCCCCCAACTAGCGGGAGGGGAGACCCAGTACTTC. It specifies CASSPQLAGGETQYF.

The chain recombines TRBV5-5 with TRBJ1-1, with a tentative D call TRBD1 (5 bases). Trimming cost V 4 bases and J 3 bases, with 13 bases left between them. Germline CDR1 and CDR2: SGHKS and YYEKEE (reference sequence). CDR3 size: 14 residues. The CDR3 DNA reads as TGTGCCAGCAGCAATCTCGGGGCGGACACTGAAGCTTTCTTT. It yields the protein CASSNLGADTEAFF.